This T cell receptor (beta chain) was obtained from a study of blood T cell repertoires in COVID-19. Study-level information: Both acute and convalescent COVID-19 samples were obtained from the United States, Italy and Spain. T cells, B-cell-depleted T cells, or PBMCs supplied cDNA or gDNA.

As handled by the study authors: Reference gene primer amplification in the assay estimated nucleated cell counts. Method: immunoSEQ multiplex PCR; TCRdb's copy keeps in-frame clones and lacks some. The V and J calls and the clone size are those of that table, but D and trimming were determined from the DNA. Of about 220,000 clones listed, approximately 82% are singletons. Germline lookup yields CDR1 MNHEY and CDR2 SMNVEV (reference sequence). J lost 4 bases, V lost 6 bases, and 10 bases had no gene match. CDR3 length: 16 amino acids. This receptor was identified in a man in his forties or fifties with active or convalescent COVID-19. The chain couples TRBV27 to TRBJ2-2; TRBD2 agrees at 8 bases. The specimen sequenced was peripheral blood. CDR3 coding DNA: TGTGCCAGCAGAGGGTACCGGGGGGGCTTCACCGGGGAGCTGTTTTTT. Translation: CASRGYRGGFTGELFF.